The rows below give T cell receptor beta chains drawn from one sample of a study of CD8+ T cells in alopecia areata. Here immunoSEQ multiplex PCR was the method, and the copy in TCRdb shows in-frame clones only, minus some. The profile covers under 200,000 clones, with 55% to 75% appearing a single time and more than 0.7% taken by the ten largest. Sequencing used CD4+ T cells sorted from blood, obtained at week 4, from a patient treated with tofacitinib. The receptors were gathered from a human donor with alopecia areata. Both conserved end residues are part of each CDR3. The D gene is left open where the match is weak.

V gene: TRBV5-1; D gene: -; J gene: TRBJ2-7; CDR3 protein: CASSLGRSSYEQYF
V gene: TRBV15; D gene: TRBD1; J gene: TRBJ2-3; CDR3 protein: CATSREQGLRTDTQYF
V gene: TRBV6-5; D gene: -; J gene: TRBJ1-2; CDR3 protein: CASRTYGQDGYTF
V gene: TRBV4-1; D gene: -; J gene: TRBJ2-3; CDR3 protein: CASSQILSADTQYF
V gene: TRBV27; D gene: -; J gene: TRBJ1-5; CDR3 protein: CASRKYSNQPQHF
V gene: TRBV29-1; D gene: TRBD1; J gene: TRBJ1-1; CDR3 protein: CSVHRGHQNTGTEAFF
V gene: TRBV29-1; D gene: -; J gene: TRBJ2-5; CDR3 protein: CSVRPSQETQYF
V gene: TRBV30; D gene: -; J gene: TRBJ1-2; CDR3 protein: CAWSADYGYTF
V gene: TRBV2; D gene: -; J gene: TRBJ2-2; CDR3 protein: CASSERPAGGTGELFF
V gene: TRBV5-1; D gene: TRBD1; J gene: TRBJ1-2; CDR3 protein: CASSPQGTGVRYTF
V gene: TRBV2; D gene: -; J gene: TRBJ1-2; CDR3 protein: CASLLGIYGYTF
V gene: TRBV30; D gene: -; J gene: TRBJ1-2; CDR3 protein: CASLRANYGYTF
V gene: TRBV29-1; D gene: -; J gene: TRBJ2-6; CDR3 protein: CSASSGANVLTF
V gene: TRBV30; D gene: -; J gene: TRBJ2-5; CDR3 protein: CAWSVAETQYF
V gene: TRBV6-1; D gene: TRBD2; J gene: TRBJ2-1; CDR3 protein: CASSGYGTSGHNEQFF
V gene: TRBV30; D gene: -; J gene: TRBJ1-2; CDR3 protein: CAWSVMGDGYTF
V gene: TRBV10-3; D gene: TRBD1; J gene: TRBJ1-5; CDR3 protein: CAISDRQGVRQPQHF
V gene: TRBV15; D gene: -; J gene: TRBJ2-5; CDR3 protein: CATSTRRGGETQYF
V gene: TRBV29-1; D gene: TRBD1; J gene: TRBJ2-1; CDR3 protein: CSGRDRGAYNEQFF
V gene: TRBV27; D gene: -; J gene: TRBJ1-1; CDR3 protein: CASSFLGWEAEAFF
V gene: TRBV5-1; D gene: TRBD1; J gene: TRBJ2-7; CDR3 protein: CASSPPGGYEQYF
V gene: TRBV5-8; D gene: -; J gene: TRBJ2-1; CDR3 protein: CASSRSGSYNEQFF
V gene: TRBV7-6; D gene: -; J gene: TRBJ2-3; CDR3 protein: CASSPTGTPQDTQYF
V gene: TRBV7-9; D gene: -; J gene: TRBJ2-5; CDR3 protein: CASSLGDSYQETQYF
V gene: TRBV20-1; D gene: -; J gene: TRBJ2-3; CDR3 protein: CSARDRDTQYF
V gene: TRBV6-6; D gene: -; J gene: TRBJ1-1; CDR3 protein: CASSFKDNTEAFF
V gene: TRBV4-1; D gene: -; J gene: TRBJ2-7; CDR3 protein: CASSLSVGEVYEQYF
V gene: TRBV11-2; D gene: TRBD2; J gene: TRBJ2-1; CDR3 protein: CASSLAGGWYNEQFF
V gene: TRBV23-1; D gene: -; J gene: TRBJ2-5; CDR3 protein: CASSQSSRRGRQETQYF
V gene: TRBV4-2; D gene: -; J gene: TRBJ1-6; CDR3 protein: CASSQEASESRRSPLHF
V gene: TRBV10-3; D gene: -; J gene: TRBJ2-7; CDR3 protein: CAISEPITYEQYF
V gene: TRBV30; D gene: TRBD1; J gene: TRBJ1-1; CDR3 protein: CACRGQNTEAFF
V gene: TRBV2; D gene: -; J gene: TRBJ2-5; CDR3 protein: CASSAAWGSQGEETQYF
V gene: TRBV7-9; D gene: -; J gene: TRBJ1-5; CDR3 protein: CASSFGQGNQPQHF
V gene: TRBV30; D gene: -; J gene: TRBJ1-1; CDR3 protein: CANIRDGYTEAFF
V gene: TRBV29-1; D gene: -; J gene: TRBJ1-2; CDR3 protein: CSVEGGPKGYGYTF
V gene: TRBV29-1; D gene: -; J gene: TRBJ1-1; CDR3 protein: CSVEGPEAFF
V gene: TRBV6-5; D gene: -; J gene: TRBJ2-4; CDR3 protein: CASSDRAKNIQYF
V gene: TRBV29-1; D gene: -; J gene: TRBJ1-1; CDR3 protein: CSAGHTEAFF
V gene: TRBV29-1; D gene: -; J gene: TRBJ1-1; CDR3 protein: CSVERLIRVNTEAFF
V gene: TRBV7-2; D gene: -; J gene: TRBJ1-1; CDR3 protein: CASSPRMGNTEAFF
V gene: TRBV19; D gene: TRBD1; J gene: TRBJ2-5; CDR3 protein: CASSRGQGAAETQYF
V gene: TRBV5-6; D gene: TRBD1; J gene: TRBJ1-2; CDR3 protein: CASSENGQGAGYTF
V gene: TRBV2; D gene: TRBD1; J gene: TRBJ1-6; CDR3 protein: CASSETGADGSPLHF
V gene: TRBV29-1; D gene: -; J gene: TRBJ2-5; CDR3 protein: CSVVGGGGKTQYF
V gene: TRBV10-3; D gene: -; J gene: TRBJ1-1; CDR3 protein: CAISEAGRGTEAFF
V gene: TRBV29-1; D gene: -; J gene: TRBJ2-5; CDR3 protein: CSVEGPRKAQRETQYF
V gene: TRBV5-4; D gene: -; J gene: TRBJ2-7; CDR3 protein: CASSKGEQYF
V gene: TRBV30; D gene: -; J gene: TRBJ1-1; CDR3 protein: CAWSHNMNTEAFF
V gene: TRBV30; D gene: -; J gene: TRBJ2-5; CDR3 protein: CAWSVLLGQETQYF